This paragraph covers one T cell receptor (beta chain) sequence. The antigen remains unidentified. Documented time point: baseline pretreatment blood. Documented treatment: 15 Gy SBRT to primary tumor, nephrectomy 4 weeks later. Germline V gene lookup returns CDR1 SGHTA and CDR2 FQGNSA. Germline trimming cut 3 bases from V and 2 bases from J; bases unmatched to any gene: 4. The CDR3 has 15 residues. Using immunoSEQ multiplex PCR, the repertoire was profiled, and TCRdb retains in-frame clones only, with some absent. This sample has over 45,000 clones, with more than 60% found just once. The entry originates in a study of radiation and T cells in renal cell carcinoma. Study conclusions and caveats: In blood, top tumor clones expanded by 2 weeks, shrinking by 4.

The source was blood, collected from a patient whose treatment included radiotherapy and nephrectomy. This sequence was found in a man aged 60-69 years with renal cell carcinoma. V gene TRBV7-2 combines with J gene TRBJ2-7, with 10 bases fitting TRBD2. This CDR3 is CASSFSAGGAYEQYF. CDR3 sequence (DNA): TGTGCCAGCAGCTTCTCAGCGGGGGGGGCCTACGAGCAGTACTTC. Using reference TRBV7-2 and TRBJ2-7 for the parts outside the CDR3, the full variable domain is GAGVSQSPSNKVTEKGKDVELRCDPISGHTALYWYRQSLGQGLEFLIYFQGNSAPDKSGLPSDRFSAERTGGSVSTLTIQRTQQEDSAVYLCASSFSAGGAYEQYFGPGTRLTVT.